This TCR beta chain was profiled in a study of type 1 regulatory T cells. The overall study: T-allo10 is a Tr1-enriched, alloantigen-specific CD4 T cell product made in vitro.

Trimming cost V 6 bases and J 1 base, with 14 bases left between them. CDR1 DFQATT and CDR2 SNEGSKA come from the germline V gene (reference sequence). This CDR3 is 14 amino acids long. On this clonotype: The target antigen is unknown.

From the reads, TCRdb called clonotypes with MiXCR, one entry per CDR3 protein. The table includes just under 65,000 distinct CDR3 sequences, about 50% detected once. The V and J genes are TRBV20-1 and TRBJ2-3; maybe TRBD1 (7 bases). This clonotype originated in a human donor in good health. The sequencing input was cultured non-Tr1 T cells, either the whole culture or a sorted T cell fraction (not recorded which). CDR3 protein: CSARGDAGTDTQYF. The CDR3 DNA sequence: TGCAGTGCCAGGGGGGACGCCGGCACAGATACGCAGTATTTT.